This T cell receptor (beta chain) was documented in a study of T cell clusters in autoimmune cytopenias. Each sample's input was approximately 270 ng genomic DNA, 40,000 or so genome equivalents. CDR3 length: 11 amino acids. Germline V gene lookup returns CDR1 MDHEN and CDR2 SYDVKM. TRB rearrangements were amplified by touch-down multiplex PCR with mixed TRB-A/B primers. TCRdb re-called the multiplex PCR reads, yielding one record per CDR3 amino acid sequence without DNA. The sample has 3,500 to 5,000 distinct CDR3 sequences, and its top ten clones hold about 10%. The same sample was also studied in work on T cell repertoires in aging, cancer and after chemotherapy.

The chain employs TRBV28 and TRBJ1-2. The source of this sequence is a human donor in good health. What was sequenced was peripheral blood. The CDR3 sequence: CASSSSYGYTF.